This passage covers 21 T cell receptor beta chains from one sample sequenced in a study of blood T cell repertoires in COVID-19. Produced via immunoSEQ multiplex PCR; TCRdb's table is partial and in-frame only. The sample records 14,000 to 15,000 clones, around 86% being singletons. The sequenced sample consisted of peripheral blood. The origin of the receptors is a human donor in a cohort sampled during active COVID-19.

The chain couples TRBV7-3 to TRBJ1-2, with D perhaps TRBD1 (6 bases). CDR1 and CDR2 (germline): SGHTA, FQGTGA. Trimming stripped 2 bases from V and 3 bases from J, with 13 bases between. The length of the CDR3 is 15 residues. CDR3 sequence reads: CASSLVGGVDYGYTF. The DNA of the CDR3 is TGTGCCAGCAGCTTAGTAGGGGGTGTGGACTATGGCTACACCTTC. Based on the CDR3 plus reference TRBV7-3 and TRBJ1-2, the full variable domain is GAGVSQTPSNKVTEKGKYVELRCDPISGHTALYWYRQSLGQGPEFLIYFQGTGAADDSGLPNDRFFAVRPEGSVSTLKIQRTERGDSAVYLCASSLVGGVDYGYTFGSGTRLTVV.

V is TRBV12-3 or TRBV12-4 and J is TRBJ2-7, with D possibly being TRBD1 (6 bases). The V gene lost 10 bases and the J gene lost 5 bases, with 18 bases spanning the gap. The CDR3 extends over 13 amino acids. The CDR3 sequence: CATSGTYTHEQYF. The CDR3 nucleotides read TGTGCCACCTCCGGGACATATACTCACGAGCAGTACTTC.

This chain connects TRBV2 to TRBJ1-2; 7 nucleotides line up with TRBD1. This CDR3 has 13 amino acids. Germline assignment: CDR1 SNHLY and CDR2 FYNNEI. With V trimmed by 5 bases and J by 3 bases, 3 bases remained unmatched. The DNA of the CDR3 is TGTGCCAGCAGTCCCGACAGGGACTATGGCTACACCTTC. It translates to CASSPDRDYGYTF.

The J gene is TRBJ2-1, the V gene TRBV5-8; TRBD1 aligns across 7 bases. The CDR3 is 17 residues long. CDR1 and CDR2 (germline): SGHTS, YDEGEE. The V and J ends lost 3 bases and 4 bases, in that order; junction bases with no gene match: 13. The CDR3 reads CASSWGSGGFLYNEQFF. For the CDR3, the DNA is TGTGCCAGCAGCTGGGGGTCAGGGGGATTCCTTTACAATGAGCAGTTCTTC.

The chain carries TRBV19 and TRBJ2-6; D uncertain. This CDR3 is 13 amino acids long. Germline V gives CDR1 LNHDA, CDR2 SQIVND (reference sequence). V lost 7 bases and J 0 bases, leaving 4 bases between the germline ends. The chain's CDR3 is CASTVSGANVLTF. CDR3 nucleotides: TGTGCCAGTACAGTCTCTGGGGCCAACGTCCTGACTTTC.

The rearrangement uses TRBV15 and TRBJ1-4; D not resolved. This CDR3 comprises 15 residues. Germline loops: CDR1 LNHNV, CDR2 YYDKDF (reference sequence). Trimming left V 2 bases short and J 8 bases short, with 15 bases between. The CDR3, as DNA: TGTGCCACCAGCAGACCCGGACTGAAGGTGGAAAAACTGTTTTTT. Translated, it gives CATSRPGLKVEKLFF.

The V gene is TRBV4-1, the J gene TRBJ1-1; D is perhaps TRBD1 (5 bases). The CDR3 contains 14 residues. V lost 4 bases, J lost 5 bases, and 14 bases lay in between. Germline V CDR1 and CDR2: MGHRA, YSYEKL. CDR3 in DNA: TGCGCCAGCAGCCTTGTGGATGGGGGGACTGAAGCTTTCTTT. Its translation: CASSLVDGGTEAFF.

The chain couples TRBV5-1 to TRBJ2-6; no reliable D call. CDR1 is SGHRS, CDR2 YFSETQ, per germline. The ends were cut back, 6 bases at V and 0 bases at J, with 13 bases in the middle. This CDR3 has 16 amino acids. The CDR3 coding sequence is TGCGCCAGCACCGAGTTAGTCCCCTCTGGGGCCAACGTCCTGACTTTC. This translates into CASTELVPSGANVLTF.

The rearrangement joins TRBV10-3 to TRBJ1-1; weak D call: TRBD1 (5 bases). This CDR3 region has 12 residues. The germline CDR1 and CDR2 sequences are ENHRY and SYGVKD. The V and J ends lost 4 bases and 10 bases respectively, with 13 bases between them. CDR3 DNA sequence: TGTGCCATCAGTGGCGGGACCCGTGCAGCTTTCTTT. Translating gives CAISGGTRAAFF.

This clone was found once. The V call is TRBV5-1, the J call TRBJ2-1; the match to TRBD2 covers 12 bases. The CDR3 runs to 16 residues. Unmatched junction bases numbered 10, after V lost 4 bases and J lost 8 bases. Germline V lookup: CDR1 SGHRS, CDR2 YFSETQ. The CDR3 nucleotides are TGCGCCAGCAGCCTGCAACCGGGACTAGCGGGCGATGAGCAGTTCTTC. Amino acids: CASSLQPGLAGDEQFF.

The chain uses TRBV5-6 and TRBJ2-7; maybe TRBD1 (5 bases). Germline-derived CDR1 and CDR2 are SGHDT and YYEEEE. Between the trimmed V and J ends, which lost 4 bases and 0 bases, there was a span of 8 bases. There are 13 residues in the CDR3. CDR3: CASSPGPSYEQYF. CDR3 DNA sequence: TGTGCCAGCAGCCCAGGGCCCTCCTACGAGCAGTACTTC.

The V call is TRBV7-2, the J call TRBJ2-2; a possible D gene is TRBD2 (6 bases). Germline-derived CDR1 and CDR2 are SGHTA and FQGNSA. Trimming took off 6 bases at V and 3 bases at J, with 11 bases between the two ends. This CDR3 has 14 residues. CDR3 in amino acids: CASRKEGDTGELFF. CDR3 nucleotide sequence: TGTGCCAGCAGGAAGGAGGGAGACACCGGGGAGCTGTTTTTT.

The rearrangement links TRBV9 to TRBJ1-2; no firm D call. V was trimmed by 0 bases and J by 8 bases, leaving 11 bases between them. The V gene's germline CDR1 is SGDLS and CDR2 YYNGEE. This CDR3 contains 13 residues. The CDR3 DNA reads TGTGCCAGCAGCGTAGGGAGGAGGGAAGGCTACACCTTC. Its protein is CASSVGRREGYTF. Complete variable domain (other parts from reference TRBV9 and TRBJ1-2): DSGVTQTPKHLITATGQRVTLRCSPRSGDLSVYWYQQSLDQGLQFLIQYYNGEERAKGNILERFSAQQFPDLHSELNLSSLELGDSALYFCASSVGRREGYTFGSGTRLTVV.

The chain uses TRBV23-1 and TRBJ2-7; D uncertain. TRBV23-1 is an ORF for which the function is uncertain. This CDR3 has 13 amino acids. Trimming cost V 0 bases and J 5 bases, with 8 bases left between them. CDR3 DNA: TGCGCCAGCAGTCAATCCGGCAGGAACGAGCAGTACTTC. Translation: CASSQSGRNEQYF.

The chain carries TRBV27 and TRBJ2-5, with 10 bases lining up with TRBD2. V shed 4 bases and J 3 bases; nucleotides not matched to a gene: 5. The CDR3 is 15 residues long. CDR1 and CDR2 from the germline V gene are MNHEY and SMNVEV (reference sequence). The CDR3 DNA reads as TGTGCCAGCAGTTCCCTAGCGGGGGCCGAAGAGACCCAGTACTTC. Translation: CASSSLAGAEETQYF.

V and J are TRBV5-4 and TRBJ2-1; D is possibly TRBD1 (7 bases). Germline V gene lookup returns CDR1 SGHNT and CDR2 YYREEE (reference sequence). V lost 6 bases and J lost 8, with 18 bases in between. This CDR3 comprises 14 residues. CDR3 DNA sequence: TGTGCCAGCACTACAGGTGGAGGGGGCCATGAGCAGTTCTTC. Its translation is CASTTGGGGHEQFF.

The V gene is TRBV9, the J gene TRBJ1-6; D is unclear. V was pared by 4 bases and J by 14 bases, with 16 bases between. The germline V gene encodes CDR1 SGDLS and CDR2 YYNGEE. This CDR3 comprises 13 residues. The chain's CDR3 is CASSRGRGGSLHF. The CDR3 DNA follows: TGTGCCAGCAGCCGGGGTCGTGGAGGATCCCTCCACTTT.

This clone has more than one count but fewer than ten. The DNA of the CDR3 is TGTGCCAGCAGCGACTCGACAGGTCCCGCTGAAGCTTTCTTT. It specifies CASSDSTGPAEAFF. V usage is TRBV2 and J usage is TRBJ1-1; weak D call: TRBD1 (6 bases). This CDR3 region has 14 residues. V dropped 6 bases and J dropped 6 bases, with 17 bases sitting between them. Germline assignment: CDR1 SNHLY and CDR2 FYNNEI.

This chain uses TRBV5-1 with TRBJ1-2; no definite D call. CDR1 is SGHRS, CDR2 YFSETQ, per germline. The CDR3 contains 14 residues. V shed 0 bases and J shed 4 bases, with 10 bases lying between them. The CDR3 loop is CASSLEKASYGYTF. The CDR3 DNA follows: TGCGCCAGCAGCTTGGAGAAGGCTAGCTATGGCTACACCTTC. Filled out from reference TRBV5-1 and TRBJ1-2, the complete variable domain reads KAGVTQTPRYLIKTRGQQVTLSCSPISGHRSVSWYQQTPGQGLQFLFEYFSETQRNKGNFPGRFSGRQFSNSRSEMNVSTLELGDSALYLCASSLEKASYGYTFGSGTRLTVV.

The rearrangement links TRBV2 to TRBJ1-5; TRBD1 matches 8 bases. The CDR3 runs 13 residues. With V trimmed by 4 bases and J by 6 bases, 2 bases remained unmatched. Germline lookup yields CDR1 SNHLY and CDR2 FYNNEI. CDR3 in DNA: TGTGCCAGCAGTGGACAGGGGAGTCAGCCCCAGCATTTT. Its protein is CASSGQGSQPQHF.

The rearrangement links TRBV12-5 to TRBJ2-1, with D possibly matching TRBD1 (5 bases). The CDR3 length is 15 residues. CDR1 is LGHNT and CDR2 is FRNRAP in the germline V gene. The V gene lost 6 bases and the J gene lost 4 bases, with 16 bases spanning the gap. The CDR3 nucleotides are TGTGCTAGTGGGAGCCAGGGCCTGACATACAATGAGCAGTTCTTC. This encodes CASGSQGLTYNEQFF.